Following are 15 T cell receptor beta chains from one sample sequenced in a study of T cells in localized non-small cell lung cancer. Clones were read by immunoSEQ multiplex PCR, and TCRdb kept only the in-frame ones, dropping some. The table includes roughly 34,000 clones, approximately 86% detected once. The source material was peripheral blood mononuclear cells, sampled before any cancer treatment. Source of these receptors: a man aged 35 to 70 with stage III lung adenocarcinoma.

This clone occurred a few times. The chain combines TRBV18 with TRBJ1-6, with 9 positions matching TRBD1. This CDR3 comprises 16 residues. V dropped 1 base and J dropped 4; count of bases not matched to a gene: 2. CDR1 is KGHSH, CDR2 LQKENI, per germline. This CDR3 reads CASSPQGTGYNSPLHF. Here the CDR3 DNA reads TGTGCCAGCTCACCACAGGGGACAGGGTATAATTCACCCCTCCACTTT.

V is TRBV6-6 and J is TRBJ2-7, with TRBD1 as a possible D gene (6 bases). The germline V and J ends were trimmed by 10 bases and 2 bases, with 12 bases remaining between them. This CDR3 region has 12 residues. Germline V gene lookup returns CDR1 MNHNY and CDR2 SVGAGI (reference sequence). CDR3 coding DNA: TGTGCCACACAGGGTCGTACCTACGAGCAGTACTTC. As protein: CATQGRTYEQYF.

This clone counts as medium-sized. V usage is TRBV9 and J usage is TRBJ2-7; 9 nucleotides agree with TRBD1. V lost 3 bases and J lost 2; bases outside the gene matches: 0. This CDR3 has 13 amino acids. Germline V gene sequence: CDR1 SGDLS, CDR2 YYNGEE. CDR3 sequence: CASSGQGAYEQYF. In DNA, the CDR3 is TGTGCCAGCAGCGGACAGGGGGCCTACGAGCAGTACTTC.

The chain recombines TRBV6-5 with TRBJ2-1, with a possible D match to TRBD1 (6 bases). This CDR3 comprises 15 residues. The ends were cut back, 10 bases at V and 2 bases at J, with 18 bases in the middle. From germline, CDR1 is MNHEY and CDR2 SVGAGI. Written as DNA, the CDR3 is TGTGCCACCGCCAAGACAGGCAAAACCTACAATGAGCAGTTCTTC. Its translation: CATAKTGKTYNEQFF.

CDR3: CASRGGTGVYEQYF. CDR3 sequence (DNA): TGTGCCAGCAGAGGCGGGACAGGGGTCTACGAGCAGTACTTC. This chain joins TRBV6-6 and TRBJ2-7; TRBD1 matches at 10 bases. This CDR3 region has 14 residues. J was trimmed by 3 bases and V by 6 bases; bases with no gene match: 5. CDR1 MNHNY and CDR2 SVGAGI come from the germline V gene (reference sequence).

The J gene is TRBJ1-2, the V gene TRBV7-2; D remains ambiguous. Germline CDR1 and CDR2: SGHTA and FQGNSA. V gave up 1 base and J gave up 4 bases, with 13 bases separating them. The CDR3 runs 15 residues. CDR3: CASSLGVSVSYGYTF. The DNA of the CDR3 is TGTGCCAGCAGCTTAGGGGTATCGGTGAGCTATGGCTACACCTTC. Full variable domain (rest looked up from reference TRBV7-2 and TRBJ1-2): GAGVSQSPSNKVTEKGKDVELRCDPISGHTALYWYRQSLGQGLEFLIYFQGNSAPDKSGLPSDRFSAERTGGSVSTLTIQRTQQEDSAVYLCASSLGVSVSYGYTFGSGTRLTVV.

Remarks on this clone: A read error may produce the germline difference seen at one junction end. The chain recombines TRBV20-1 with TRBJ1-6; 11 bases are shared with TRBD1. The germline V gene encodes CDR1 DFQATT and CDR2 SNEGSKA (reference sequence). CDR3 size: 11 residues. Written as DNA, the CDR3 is TGCAGTGCCGAAGGACAGGGGGCCACCAACTTT. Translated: CSAEGQGATNF.

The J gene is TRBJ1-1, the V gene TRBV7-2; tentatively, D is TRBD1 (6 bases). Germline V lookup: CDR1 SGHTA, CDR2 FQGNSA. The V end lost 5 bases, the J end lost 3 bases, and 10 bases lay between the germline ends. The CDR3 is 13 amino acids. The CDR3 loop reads CASSPGGHTEAFF. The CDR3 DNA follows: TGTGCCAGCAGCCCGGGGGGGCACACTGAAGCTTTCTTT. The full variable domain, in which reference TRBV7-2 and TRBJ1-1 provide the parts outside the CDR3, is GAGVSQSPSNKVTEKGKDVELRCDPISGHTALYWYRQSLGQGLEFLIYFQGNSAPDKSGLPSDRFSAERTGGSVSTLTIQRTQQEDSAVYLCASSPGGHTEAFFGQGTRLTVV.

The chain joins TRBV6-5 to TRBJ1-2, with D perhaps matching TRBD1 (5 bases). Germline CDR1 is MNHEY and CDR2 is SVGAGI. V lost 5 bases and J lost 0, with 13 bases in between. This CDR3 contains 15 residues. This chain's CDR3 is CASSHTSTANYGYTF. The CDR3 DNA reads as TGTGCCAGCAGTCACACATCGACAGCTAACTATGGCTACACCTTC.

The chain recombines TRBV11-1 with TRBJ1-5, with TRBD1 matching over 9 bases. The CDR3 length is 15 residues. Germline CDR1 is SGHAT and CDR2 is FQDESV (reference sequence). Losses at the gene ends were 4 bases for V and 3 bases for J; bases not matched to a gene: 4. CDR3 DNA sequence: TGTGCCAGCAGCTCAGGACAGGGGCCCAATCAGCCCCAGCATTTT. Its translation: CASSSGQGPNQPQHF.

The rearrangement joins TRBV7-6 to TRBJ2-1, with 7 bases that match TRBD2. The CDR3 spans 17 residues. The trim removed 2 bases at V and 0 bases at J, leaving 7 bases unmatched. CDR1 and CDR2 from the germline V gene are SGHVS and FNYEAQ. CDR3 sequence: CASSLRGGQSSYNEQFF. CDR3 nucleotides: TGTGCCAGCAGCTTACGCGGGGGTCAGAGCTCCTACAATGAGCAGTTCTTC.

The CDR3 region is CASEGDGNEKLFF. In DNA, the CDR3 is TGTGCCAGCGAGGGGGACGGTAATGAAAAACTGTTTTTT. V and J are TRBV11-2 and TRBJ1-4; D might be TRBD1 (6 bases). Germline CDR1 SGHAT, CDR2 FQNNGV. CDR3 length equals 13 residues. Trimming shortened V by 8 bases and J by 4 bases, and 11 bases separated the two germline ends.

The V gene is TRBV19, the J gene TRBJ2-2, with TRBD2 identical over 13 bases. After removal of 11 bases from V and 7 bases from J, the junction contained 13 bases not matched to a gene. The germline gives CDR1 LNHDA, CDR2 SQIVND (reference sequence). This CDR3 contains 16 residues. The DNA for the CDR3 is TGTGCCTCCCTCCCCCCAGGACTAGCGGGGGACGGGGAGCTGTTTTTT. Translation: CASLPPGLAGDGELFF.

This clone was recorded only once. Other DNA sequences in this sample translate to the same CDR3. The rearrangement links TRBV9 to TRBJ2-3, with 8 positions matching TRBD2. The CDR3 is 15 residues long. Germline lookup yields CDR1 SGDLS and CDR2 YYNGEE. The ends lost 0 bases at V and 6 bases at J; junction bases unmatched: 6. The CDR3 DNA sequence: TGTGCCAGCAGCGTAGGTCGGGGGGGCTTTGATACGCAGTATTTT. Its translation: CASSVGRGGFDTQYF.

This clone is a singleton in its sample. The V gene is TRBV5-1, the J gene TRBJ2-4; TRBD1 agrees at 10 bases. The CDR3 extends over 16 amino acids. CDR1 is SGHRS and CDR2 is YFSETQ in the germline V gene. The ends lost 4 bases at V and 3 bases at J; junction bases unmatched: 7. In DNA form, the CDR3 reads TGCGCCAGCAGCCTCTTGACAGGGGGCGTCAAAAACATTCAGTACTTC. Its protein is CASSLLTGGVKNIQYF.